A single sample gave rise to the 10 T cell receptor beta chains below, sequenced in a study of blood T cell repertoires in COVID-19. Libraries were prepared by immunoSEQ multiplex PCR; TCRdb keeps only in-frame clonotypes and omits some of them. The data hold roughly 200,000 clones, with just over 85% observed a single time. Sequencing was performed on peripheral blood. The source of these receptors is a man younger than 30 with active or convalescent COVID-19.

This clone was counted once. This rearrangement joins TRBV5-1 to TRBJ1-1, with D unclear. The CDR3 totals 13 residues. CDR1 is SGHRS, CDR2 YFSETQ, per germline. V gave up 4 bases and J gave up 7 bases, with 14 bases separating them. The CDR3 nucleotides are TGCGCCAGCAGCCTCGTACGGGGAAATGAAGCTTTCTTT. Encoded protein: CASSLVRGNEAFF.

The V gene is TRBV5-6, the J gene TRBJ1-1; maybe TRBD1 (6 bases). The CDR3 is 14 residues long. V lost 4 bases to trimming and J lost 1 base, with 11 bases between them. Germline values: CDR1 SGHDT, CDR2 YYEEEE. CDR3 bases: TGTGCCAGCAGCCCCAGGGGTACGAACACTGAAGCTTTCTTT. It yields the protein CASSPRGTNTEAFF.

This chain links TRBV28 with TRBJ2-7; TRBD1 agrees at 7 bases. Germline loops: CDR1 MDHEN, CDR2 SYDVKM. V lost 6 bases and J lost 5; bases outside the gene matches: 13. The CDR3 has 15 amino acids. The CDR3 is CASRNRGEVINEQYF. CDR3 bases: TGTGCCAGCAGAAACAGGGGAGAAGTCATCAACGAGCAGTACTTC.

A single count supports this clone. The V gene is TRBV5-8, the J gene TRBJ2-5; 8 bases are a match to TRBD2. Trimming cost V 3 bases and J 5 bases; bases outside gene matches: 6. The germline V gene has CDR1 SGHTS and CDR2 YDEGEE. CDR3 size: 14 residues. CDR3 sequence: CASSSRTGGETQYF. The CDR3 DNA reads TGTGCCAGCAGCTCCCGGACGGGAGGGGAGACCCAGTACTTC. Variable domain in full (rest from reference TRBV5-8 and TRBJ2-5): EAGVTQSPTHLIKTRGQQATLRCSPISGHTSVYWYQQALGLGLQFLLWYDEGEERNRGNFPPRFSGRQFPNYSSELNVNALELEDSALYLCASSSRTGGETQYFGPGTRLLVL.

The chain employs TRBV3-1 (or the pseudogene TRBV3-2) and TRBJ1-4; TRBD1 agrees at 9 bases. This CDR3 has 15 amino acids. V trimming: 1 base; J trimming: 4 bases; junction bases outside the gene matches: 1. Germline loops: CDR1 LGHDT, CDR2 YNNKEL (reference sequence). CDR3 nucleotides: TGTGCCAGCAGCCAAGCGACAGGGGGTAATGAAAAACTGTTTTTT. Translation: CASSQATGGNEKLFF.

Note on this clone: Compared with germline, one end of the junction differs, possibly owing to a read error. The chain employs TRBV27 and TRBJ2-1; 7 bases fit TRBD1. This CDR3 spans 16 amino acids. Germline lookup yields CDR1 MNHEY and CDR2 SMNVEV (reference sequence). CDR3 loop: CASSVSGTASYNEQFF. The CDR3 DNA sequence: TGTGCCAGCAGTGTATCCGGGACAGCTTCCTACAATGAGCAGTTCTTC.

This chain uses TRBV11-3 with TRBJ2-5, with D hard to call. The ends were cut back, 3 bases at V and 2 bases at J, with 7 bases in the middle. This CDR3 has 13 amino acids. Germline V lookup: CDR1 SGHNT, CDR2 YENEEA. CDR3 region: CASSFNTQETQYF. Written as DNA, the CDR3 is TGTGCCAGCAGCTTTAACACACAAGAGACCCAGTACTTC.

V gene TRBV2 combines with J gene TRBJ2-2; D is perhaps TRBD1 (5 bases). The germline V gene has CDR1 SNHLY and CDR2 FYNNEI. The CDR3 is 13 amino acids. V lost 8 bases to trimming and J lost 1 base, with 8 bases between them. The CDR3 loop is CASSRENTGELFF. CDR3 DNA sequence: TGTGCCAGCTCCAGGGAGAACACCGGGGAGCTGTTTTTT.

The V and J genes are TRBV7-2 and TRBJ1-3; D is uncertain. Trimming stripped 4 bases from V and 4 bases from J, with 11 bases between. This CDR3 contains 14 residues. Germline V gene data show CDR1 as SGHTA and CDR2 as FQGNSA. The DNA of the CDR3 is TGTGCCAGCAGCTCCCCGCCGCGGGGAAACACCATATATTTT. Encoded protein: CASSSPPRGNTIYF.

This clone was recorded once. The chain uses TRBV18 and TRBJ2-2; possibly TRBD2 for D (5 bases). Trimming took off 3 bases at V and 4 bases at J, with 15 bases between the two ends. This CDR3 is 16 amino acids long. Germline CDR1 is KGHSH and CDR2 is LQKENI. The CDR3 sequence is CASSPVPSRSTGELFF. The CDR3 DNA reads TGTGCCAGCTCACCGGTGCCTAGCCGGTCCACCGGGGAGCTGTTTTTT.